These 9 T cell receptor beta chains were all obtained from the same sample, sequenced in a study of response to subunit inactivated influenza vaccine. TCRdb processed the RT-PCR reads anew with MiXCR; each CDR3 protein has one entry. The sample lists approximately 700,000 distinct CDR3 sequences; roughly 14% were seen once. Sequencing used PBMCs from blood, obtained 14 to 15 days before vaccination. The receptors stem from a man aged 45-65 years who received an inactivated influenza vaccine.

This chain links TRBV5-1 with TRBJ1-1, with D tentatively TRBD1 (6 bases). CDR1 SGHRS and CDR2 YFSETQ come from the germline V gene. The CDR3 is 15 amino acids. Trimming took off 2 bases at V and 4 bases at J, with 15 bases between the two ends. The CDR3 protein is CASSFEPGARTEAFF. The DNA of the CDR3 is TGCGCCAGCAGCTTCGAACCGGGGGCTCGCACTGAAGCTTTCTTT.

This clonotype was recorded a few times. The chain carries TRBV28 and TRBJ2-1; TRBD1 is a possible D gene (5 bases). With 3 bases removed from V and 2 bases from J, the gap between germline ends came to 14 bases. The CDR3 length is 16 residues. Germline CDR1 reads MDHEN; CDR2 reads SYDVKM. Written as DNA, the CDR3 is TGTGCCAGCAGTTTCAATCCAGGGTTTGCCTACAATGAGCAGTTCTTC. Protein: CASSFNPGFAYNEQFF.

The chain has TRBV10-3 and TRBJ2-1, with D perhaps given as TRBD1 or TRBD2 (5 bases each). Trimming stripped 1 base from V and 6 bases from J, with 10 bases between. The germline V gene encodes CDR1 ENHRY and CDR2 SYGVKD. The CDR3 has 14 residues. The CDR3 DNA reads as TGTGCCATCAGTGAGTTTGCAGGGAGCAATGAGCAGTTCTTC. Its protein is CAISEFAGSNEQFF.

The rearrangement joins TRBV11-2 to TRBJ1-2; maybe TRBD1 (5 bases). From germline, CDR1 is SGHAT and CDR2 FQNNGV. Trimming took off 0 bases at V and 6 bases at J, with 11 bases between the two ends. This CDR3 has 14 residues. CDR3 loop: CASSLDRGWDGYTF. The CDR3 DNA follows: TGTGCCAGCAGCTTAGATCGGGGGTGGGATGGCTACACCTTC.

The chain links TRBV10-3 to TRBJ2-7; D perhaps matches TRBD1 (6 bases). Germline assignment: CDR1 ENHRY and CDR2 SYGVKD. The V end lost 4 bases, the J end lost 3 bases, and 16 bases lay between the germline ends. The CDR3 runs to 15 residues. The CDR3 here is CAISATGEGGYEQYF. The CDR3 DNA sequence: TGTGCCATCAGTGCGACAGGAGAAGGGGGCTACGAGCAGTACTTC.

This clonotype was seen ten or more times. The chain couples TRBV15 to TRBJ1-5, with D perhaps matching TRBD1 (5 bases). CDR1 is LNHNV and CDR2 is YYDKDF in the germline V gene (reference sequence). The CDR3 totals 14 residues. V was shortened by 2 bases and J by 4 bases, with 9 bases between the two germline ends. The CDR3 is CATSRQGRNQPQHF. The CDR3 region has the DNA TGTGCCACCAGCAGACAGGGTCGGAATCAGCCCCAGCATTTT.

This clonotype has at least ten counts. The chain uses TRBV5-1 and TRBJ2-7; 8 bases are shared with TRBD1. This CDR3 spans 16 amino acids. Germline assignment: CDR1 SGHRS and CDR2 YFSETQ. V shed 2 bases and J 1 base; nucleotides not matched to a gene: 8. The CDR3 here is CASSFRVGQESYEQYF. Written as DNA, the CDR3 is TGCGCCAGCAGCTTCCGGGTGGGACAGGAGTCCTACGAGCAGTACTTC. Together with reference TRBV5-1 and TRBJ2-7, the CDR3 gives the full variable domain: KAGVTQTPRYLIKTRGQQVTLSCSPISGHRSVSWYQQTPGQGLQFLFEYFSETQRNKGNFPGRFSGRQFSNSRSEMNVSTLELGDSALYLCASSFRVGQESYEQYFGPGTRLTVT.

V gene TRBV9 combines with J gene TRBJ2-3; TRBD1 aligns across 8 bases. With 5 bases clipped from V and 4 bases from J, the junction kept 6 bases outside the gene matches. Germline V gene lookup returns CDR1 SGDLS and CDR2 YYNGEE. CDR3 size: 14 residues. The CDR3: CASSSAGGSDTQYF. The CDR3 nucleotides are TGTGCCAGCAGTTCCGCAGGGGGCTCAGATACGCAGTATTTT.

This clonotype was observed a handful of times. The chain employs TRBV4-2 and TRBJ2-3, with D possibly being TRBD2 (6 bases). Trimming removed 1 base at V and 1 base at J, with 12 bases between. The CDR3 runs to 16 residues. Germline CDR1 reads LGHNA; CDR2 reads YNFKEQ. Here the CDR3 reads CASSQGRRDRTDTQYF. The CDR3 DNA reads TGTGCCAGCAGCCAAGGAAGGCGGGACCGCACAGATACGCAGTATTTT.